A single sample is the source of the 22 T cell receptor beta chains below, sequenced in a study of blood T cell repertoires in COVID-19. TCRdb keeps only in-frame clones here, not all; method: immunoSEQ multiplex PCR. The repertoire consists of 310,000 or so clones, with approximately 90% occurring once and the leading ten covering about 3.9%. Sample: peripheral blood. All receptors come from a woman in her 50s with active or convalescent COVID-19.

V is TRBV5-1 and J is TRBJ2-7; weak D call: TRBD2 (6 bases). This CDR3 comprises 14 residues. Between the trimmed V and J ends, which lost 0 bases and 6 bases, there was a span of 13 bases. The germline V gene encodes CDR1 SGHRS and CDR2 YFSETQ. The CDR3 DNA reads TGCGCCAGCAGCTTGGCCCTGTCGCGGGGCGAGCAGTACTTC. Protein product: CASSLALSRGEQYF.

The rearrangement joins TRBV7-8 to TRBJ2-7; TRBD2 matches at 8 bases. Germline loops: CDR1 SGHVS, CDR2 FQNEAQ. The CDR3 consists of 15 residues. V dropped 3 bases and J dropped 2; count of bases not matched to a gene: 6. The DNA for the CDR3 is TGTGCCAGCAGCTTTTACGGCGGGGGGACCTACGAGCAGTACTTC. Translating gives CASSFYGGGTYEQYF.

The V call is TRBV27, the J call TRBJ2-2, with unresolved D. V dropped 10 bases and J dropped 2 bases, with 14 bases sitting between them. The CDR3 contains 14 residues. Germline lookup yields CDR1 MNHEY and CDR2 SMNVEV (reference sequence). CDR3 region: CATSFDTNTGELFF. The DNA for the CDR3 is TGTGCCACCTCCTTTGACACCAACACCGGGGAGCTGTTTTTT.

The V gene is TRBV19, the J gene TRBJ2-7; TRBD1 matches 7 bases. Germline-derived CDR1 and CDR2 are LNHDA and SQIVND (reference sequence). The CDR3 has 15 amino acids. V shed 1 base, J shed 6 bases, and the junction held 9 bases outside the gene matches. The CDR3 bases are TGTGCCAGTAGTATAGGGGCAGGGGGAATCCTCGAGCAGTACTTC. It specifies CASSIGAGGILEQYF. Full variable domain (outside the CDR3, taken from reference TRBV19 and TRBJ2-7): DGGITQSPKYLFRKEGQNVTLSCEQNLNHDAMYWYRQDPGQGLRLIYYSQIVNDFQKGDIAEGYSVSREKKESFPLTVTSAQKNPTAFYLCASSIGAGGILEQYFGPGTRLTVT.

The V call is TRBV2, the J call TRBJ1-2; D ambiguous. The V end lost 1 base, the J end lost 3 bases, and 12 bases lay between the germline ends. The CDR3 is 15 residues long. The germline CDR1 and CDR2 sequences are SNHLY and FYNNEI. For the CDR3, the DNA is TGTGCCAGCAGTGAAGTAGCAGGCGGGTACTATGGCTACACCTTC. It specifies CASSEVAGGYYGYTF. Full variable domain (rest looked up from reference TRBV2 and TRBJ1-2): EPEVTQTPSHQVTQMGQEVILRCVPISNHLYFYWYRQILGQKVEFLVSFYNNEISEKSEIFDDQFSVERPDGSNFTLKIRSTKLEDSAMYFCASSEVAGGYYGYTFGSGTRLTVV.

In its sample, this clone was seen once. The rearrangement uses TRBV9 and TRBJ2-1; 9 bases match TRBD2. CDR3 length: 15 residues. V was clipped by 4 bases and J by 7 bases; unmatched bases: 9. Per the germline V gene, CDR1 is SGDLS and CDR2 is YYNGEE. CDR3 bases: TGTGCCAGCAGCCCCCTAGCGGGGCCCCAAAATGAGCAGTTCTTC. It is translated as CASSPLAGPQNEQFF.

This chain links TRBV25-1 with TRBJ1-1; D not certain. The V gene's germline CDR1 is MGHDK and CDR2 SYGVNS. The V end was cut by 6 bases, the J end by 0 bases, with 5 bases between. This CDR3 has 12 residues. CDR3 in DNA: TGTGCCAGCAGGTGGCTGAACACTGAAGCTTTCTTT. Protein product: CASRWLNTEAFF. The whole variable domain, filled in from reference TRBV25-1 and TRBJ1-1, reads EADIYQTPRYLVIGTGKKITLECSQTMGHDKMYWYQQDPGMELHLIHYSYGVNSTEKGDLSSESTVSRIRTEHFPLTLESARPSHTSQYLCASRWLNTEAFFGQGTRLTVV.

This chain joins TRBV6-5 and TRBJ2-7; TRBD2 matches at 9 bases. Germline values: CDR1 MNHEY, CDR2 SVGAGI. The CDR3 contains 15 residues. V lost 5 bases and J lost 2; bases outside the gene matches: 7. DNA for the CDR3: TGTGCCAGCAGTCGACTGGGACTAGCCGCCTACGAGCAGTACTTC. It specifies CASSRLGLAAYEQYF.

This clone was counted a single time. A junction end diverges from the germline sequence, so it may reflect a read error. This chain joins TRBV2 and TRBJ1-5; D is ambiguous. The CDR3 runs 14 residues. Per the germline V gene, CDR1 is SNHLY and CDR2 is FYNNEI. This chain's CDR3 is CASREEYSNQPQHF. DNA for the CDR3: TGTGCCAGCAGGGAAGAATATAGCAATCAGCCCCAGCATTTT.

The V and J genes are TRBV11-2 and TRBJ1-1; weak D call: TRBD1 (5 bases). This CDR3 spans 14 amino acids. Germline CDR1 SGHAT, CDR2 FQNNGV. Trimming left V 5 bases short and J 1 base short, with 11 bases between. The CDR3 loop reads CASSVDQGNTEAFF. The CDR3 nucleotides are TGTGCCAGCAGCGTCGATCAGGGGAACACTGAAGCTTTCTTT.

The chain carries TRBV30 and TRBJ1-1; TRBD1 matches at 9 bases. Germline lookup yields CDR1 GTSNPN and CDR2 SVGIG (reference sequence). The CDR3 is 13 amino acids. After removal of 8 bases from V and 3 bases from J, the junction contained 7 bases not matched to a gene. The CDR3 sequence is CAGKGQGDTEAFF. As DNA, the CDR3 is TGTGCCGGAAAGGGACAGGGCGACACTGAAGCTTTCTTT.

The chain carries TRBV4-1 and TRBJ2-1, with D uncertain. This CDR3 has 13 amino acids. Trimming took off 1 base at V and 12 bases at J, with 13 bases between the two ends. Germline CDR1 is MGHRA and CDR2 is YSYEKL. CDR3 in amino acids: CASSQAWRQSQFF. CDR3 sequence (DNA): TGCGCCAGCAGCCAAGCCTGGCGGCAGTCGCAGTTCTTC.

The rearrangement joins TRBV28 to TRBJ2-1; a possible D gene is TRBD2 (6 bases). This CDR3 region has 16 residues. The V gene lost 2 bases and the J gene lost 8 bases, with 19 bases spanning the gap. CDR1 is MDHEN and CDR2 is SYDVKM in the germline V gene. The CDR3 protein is CASSLPGAGSRDEQFF. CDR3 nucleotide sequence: TGTGCCAGCAGTTTACCCGGGGCGGGATCCCGTGATGAGCAGTTCTTC.

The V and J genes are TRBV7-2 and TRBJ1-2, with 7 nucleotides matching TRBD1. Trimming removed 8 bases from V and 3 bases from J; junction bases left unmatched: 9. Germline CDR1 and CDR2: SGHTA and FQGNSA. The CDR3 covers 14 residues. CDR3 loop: CASGQFDRDYGYTF. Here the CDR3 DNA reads TGTGCCAGCGGACAATTCGACAGGGACTATGGCTACACCTTC. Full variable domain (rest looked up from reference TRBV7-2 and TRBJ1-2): GAGVSQSPSNKVTEKGKDVELRCDPISGHTALYWYRQSLGQGLEFLIYFQGNSAPDKSGLPSDRFSAERTGGSVSTLTIQRTQQEDSAVYLCASGQFDRDYGYTFGSGTRLTVV.

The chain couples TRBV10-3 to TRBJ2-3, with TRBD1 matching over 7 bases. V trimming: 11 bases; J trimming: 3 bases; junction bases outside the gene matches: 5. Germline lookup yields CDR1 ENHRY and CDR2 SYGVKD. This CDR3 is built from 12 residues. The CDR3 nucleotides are TGTGCCGCCGGGACAGTTACAGATACGCAGTATTTT. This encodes CAAGTVTDTQYF.

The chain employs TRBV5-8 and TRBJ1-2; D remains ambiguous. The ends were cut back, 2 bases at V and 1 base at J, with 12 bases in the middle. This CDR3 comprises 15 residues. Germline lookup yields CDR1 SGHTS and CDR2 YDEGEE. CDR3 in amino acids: CASSLRTPHNYGYTF. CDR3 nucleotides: TGTGCCAGCAGCTTAAGGACTCCGCATAACTATGGCTACACCTTC. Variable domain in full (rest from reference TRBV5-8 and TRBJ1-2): EAGVTQSPTHLIKTRGQQATLRCSPISGHTSVYWYQQALGLGLQFLLWYDEGEERNRGNFPPRFSGRQFPNYSSELNVNALELEDSALYLCASSLRTPHNYGYTFGSGTRLTVV.

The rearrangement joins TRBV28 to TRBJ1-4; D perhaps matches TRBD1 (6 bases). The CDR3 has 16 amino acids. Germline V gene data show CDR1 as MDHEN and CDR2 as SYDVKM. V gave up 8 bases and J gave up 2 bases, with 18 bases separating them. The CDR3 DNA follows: TGTGCCAGCCGGACAGCCCTTAGCTCGACTAATGAAAAACTGTTTTTT. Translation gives CASRTALSSTNEKLFF.

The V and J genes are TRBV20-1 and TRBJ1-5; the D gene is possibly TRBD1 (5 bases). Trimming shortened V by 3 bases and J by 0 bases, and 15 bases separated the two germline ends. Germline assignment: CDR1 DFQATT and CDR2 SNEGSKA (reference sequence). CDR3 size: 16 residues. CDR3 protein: CSASPGGVFSNQPQHF. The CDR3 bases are TGCAGTGCTAGTCCCGGGGGGGTTTTTAGCAATCAGCCCCAGCATTTT.

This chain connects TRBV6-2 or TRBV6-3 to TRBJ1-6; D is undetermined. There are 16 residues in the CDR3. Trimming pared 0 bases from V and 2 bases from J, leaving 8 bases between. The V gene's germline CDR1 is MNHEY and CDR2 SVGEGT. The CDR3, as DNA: TGTGCCAGCAGTTACTCAGCCGGGACCTATAATTCACCCCTCCACTTT. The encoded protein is CASSYSAGTYNSPLHF.

Written as DNA, the CDR3 is TGTGCCAGCAGTCCCCCCAGCGGGAGCTCTATCTCAGATACGCAGTATTTT. Translating it yields CASSPPSGSSISDTQYF. This chain uses TRBV28 with TRBJ2-3; 8 bases align to TRBD2. Germline CDR1 reads MDHEN; CDR2 reads SYDVKM. Trimming cost V 5 bases and J 4 bases; bases outside gene matches: 14. The length of the CDR3 is 17 residues.

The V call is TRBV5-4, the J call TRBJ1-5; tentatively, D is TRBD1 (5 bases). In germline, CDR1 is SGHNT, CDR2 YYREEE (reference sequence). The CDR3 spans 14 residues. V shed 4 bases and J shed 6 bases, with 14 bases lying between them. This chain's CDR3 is CASSVNPDSQPQHF. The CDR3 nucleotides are TGTGCCAGCAGCGTCAACCCCGACAGTCAGCCCCAGCATTTT.

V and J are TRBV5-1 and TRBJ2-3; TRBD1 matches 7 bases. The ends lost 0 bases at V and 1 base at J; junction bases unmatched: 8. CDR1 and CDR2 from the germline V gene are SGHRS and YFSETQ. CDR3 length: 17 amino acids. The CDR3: CASSLVYRGAGTDTQYF. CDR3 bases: TGCGCCAGCAGCTTGGTCTACAGGGGAGCGGGCACAGATACGCAGTATTTT.